This TCR beta chain was recovered during a study of CD8 T cells in Susac syndrome. Reverse transcription of about 0.5 to 1 ug RNA used random hexamers. TCRdb reanalysed the immunoSEQ multiplex PCR reads using MiXCR and keeps one entry per CDR3 protein. This table holds 75,000 to 100,000 distinct CDR3 sequences, over 90% found once. Germline lookup yields CDR1 LNHDA and CDR2 SQIVND (reference sequence). Trimming took 3 bases from V and 7 from J; bases not matched to a gene: 4. The CDR3 spans 14 residues. This TCR derives from a human donor with Susac syndrome. The chain employs TRBV19 and TRBJ2-1; 9 nucleotides align to TRBD1. The sequencing sample was made of CD8+ T cells from PBMCs. CDR3: CASSMGQGWNEQFF. The CDR3 coding sequence is TGTGCCAGTAGTATGGGACAGGGATGGAATGAGCAGTTCTTC.